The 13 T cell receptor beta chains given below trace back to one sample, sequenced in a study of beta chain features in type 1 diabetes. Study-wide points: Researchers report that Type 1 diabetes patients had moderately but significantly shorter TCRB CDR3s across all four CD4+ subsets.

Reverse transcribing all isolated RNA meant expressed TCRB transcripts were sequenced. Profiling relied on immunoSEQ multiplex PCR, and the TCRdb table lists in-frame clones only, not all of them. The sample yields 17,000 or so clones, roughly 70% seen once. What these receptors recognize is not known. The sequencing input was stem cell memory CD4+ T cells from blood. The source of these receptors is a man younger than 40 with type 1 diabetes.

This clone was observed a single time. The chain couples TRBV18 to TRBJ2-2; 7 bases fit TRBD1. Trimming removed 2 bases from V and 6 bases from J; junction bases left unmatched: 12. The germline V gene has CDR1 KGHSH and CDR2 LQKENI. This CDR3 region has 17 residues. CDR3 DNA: TGTGCCAGCTCACCAGTCTTGTACAGGGGCGGCGCCGGGGAGCTGTTTTTT. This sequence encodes CASSPVLYRGGAGELFF.

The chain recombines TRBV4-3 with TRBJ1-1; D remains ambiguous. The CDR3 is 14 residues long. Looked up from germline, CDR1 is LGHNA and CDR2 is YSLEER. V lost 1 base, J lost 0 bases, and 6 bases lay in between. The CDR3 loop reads CASSQAGLNTEAFF. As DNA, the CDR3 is TGCGCCAGCAGCCAAGCCGGGTTGAACACTGAAGCTTTCTTT.

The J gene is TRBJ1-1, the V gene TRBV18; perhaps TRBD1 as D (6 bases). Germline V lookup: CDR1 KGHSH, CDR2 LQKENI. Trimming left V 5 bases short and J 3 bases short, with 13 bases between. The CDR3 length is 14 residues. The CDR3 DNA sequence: TGTGCCAGCTCAGTAACAGGGTCGGACACTGAAGCTTTCTTT. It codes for CASSVTGSDTEAFF. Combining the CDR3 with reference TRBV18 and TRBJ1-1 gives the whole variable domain NAGVMQNPRHLVRRRGQEARLRCSPMKGHSHVYWYRQLPEEGLKFMVYLQKENIIDESGMPKERFSAEFPKEGPSILRIQQVVRGDSAAYFCASSVTGSDTEAFFGQGTRLTVV.

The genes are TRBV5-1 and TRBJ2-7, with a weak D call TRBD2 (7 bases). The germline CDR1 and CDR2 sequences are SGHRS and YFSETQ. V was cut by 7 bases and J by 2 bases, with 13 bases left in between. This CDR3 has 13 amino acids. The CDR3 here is CASSQGGAYEQYF. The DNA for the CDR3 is TGCGCCAGCTCACAAGGGGGGGCCTACGAGCAGTACTTC.

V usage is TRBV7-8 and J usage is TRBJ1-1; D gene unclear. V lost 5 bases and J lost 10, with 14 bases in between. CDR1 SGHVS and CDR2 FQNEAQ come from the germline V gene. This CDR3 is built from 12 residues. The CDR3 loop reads CASSETSLRAFF. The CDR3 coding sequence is TGTGCCAGCAGCGAAACTTCCCTTAGAGCTTTCTTT.

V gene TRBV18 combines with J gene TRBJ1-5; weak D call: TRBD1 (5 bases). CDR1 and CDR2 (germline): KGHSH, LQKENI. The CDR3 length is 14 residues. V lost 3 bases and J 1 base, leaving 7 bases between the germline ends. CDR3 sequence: CASSPDMSNQPQHF. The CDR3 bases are TGTGCCAGCTCACCGGACATGAGCAATCAGCCCCAGCATTTT.

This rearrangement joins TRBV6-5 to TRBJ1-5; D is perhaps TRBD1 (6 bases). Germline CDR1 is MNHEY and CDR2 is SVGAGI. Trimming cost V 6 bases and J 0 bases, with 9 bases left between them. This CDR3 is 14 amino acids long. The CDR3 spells CASRGHLSNQPQHF. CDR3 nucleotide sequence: TGTGCCAGCAGGGGACACCTTAGCAATCAGCCCCAGCATTTT.

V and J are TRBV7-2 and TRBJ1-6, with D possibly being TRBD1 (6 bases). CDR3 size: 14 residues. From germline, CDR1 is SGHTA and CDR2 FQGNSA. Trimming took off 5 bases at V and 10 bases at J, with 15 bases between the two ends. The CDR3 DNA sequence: TGTGCCAGCAGCCTTGCGGGGGCGTACTCACCCCTCCACTTT. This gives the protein CASSLAGAYSPLHF.

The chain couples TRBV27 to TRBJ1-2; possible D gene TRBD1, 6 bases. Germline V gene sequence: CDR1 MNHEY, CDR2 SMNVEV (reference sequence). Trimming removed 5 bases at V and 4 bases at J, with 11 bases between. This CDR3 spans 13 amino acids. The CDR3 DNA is TGTGCCAGCAGTCCCCGGGGGGCCTATGGCTACACCTTC. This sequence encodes CASSPRGAYGYTF.

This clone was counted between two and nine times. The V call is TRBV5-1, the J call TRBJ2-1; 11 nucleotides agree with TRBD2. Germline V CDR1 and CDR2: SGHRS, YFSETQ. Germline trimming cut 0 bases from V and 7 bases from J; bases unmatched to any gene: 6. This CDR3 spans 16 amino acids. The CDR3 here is CASSLGLAGGWNEQFF. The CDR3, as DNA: TGCGCCAGCAGCTTGGGCCTAGCGGGGGGCTGGAATGAGCAGTTCTTC.

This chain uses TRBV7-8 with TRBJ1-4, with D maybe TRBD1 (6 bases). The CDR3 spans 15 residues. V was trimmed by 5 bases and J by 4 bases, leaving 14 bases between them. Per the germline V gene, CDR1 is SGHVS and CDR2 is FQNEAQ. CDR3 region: CASSPHRVGNEKLFF. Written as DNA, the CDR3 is TGTGCCAGCAGCCCACACAGGGTTGGTAATGAAAAACTGTTTTTT.

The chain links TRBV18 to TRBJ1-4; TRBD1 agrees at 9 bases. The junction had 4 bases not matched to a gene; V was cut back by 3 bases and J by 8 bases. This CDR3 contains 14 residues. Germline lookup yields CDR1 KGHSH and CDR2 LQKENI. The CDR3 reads CASSPGTGREKLFF. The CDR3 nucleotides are TGTGCCAGCTCACCGGGGACAGGGCGCGAAAAACTGTTTTTT.

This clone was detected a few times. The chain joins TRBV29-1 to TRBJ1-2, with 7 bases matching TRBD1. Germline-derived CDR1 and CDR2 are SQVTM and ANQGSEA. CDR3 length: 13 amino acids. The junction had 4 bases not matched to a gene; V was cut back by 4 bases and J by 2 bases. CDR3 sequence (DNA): TGCAGCGTTGGGGACAGCTTAAACTATGGCTACACCTTC. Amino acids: CSVGDSLNYGYTF.